The present T cell receptor (beta chain) was sequenced within a study of blood T cells in healthy people across ages. Next came a second PCR, run for roughly 6 to 11 cycles, which used a sample-barcoded 5' primer along with a J-beta primer mix. Every sample returned 2.5 million or more CDR3-containing paired-end reads. Via MiXCR, TCRdb re-called the 5' RACE reads, giving one row per CDR3 protein. The sample carries 1.5 million or so distinct CDR3 sequences, roughly 45% recorded once. As to this clonotype: Antigen unknown.

The CDR3 runs 13 residues. Looked up from germline, CDR1 is MNHNS and CDR2 is SASEGT. Trimming removed 1 base from V and 3 bases from J, with 5 bases in between. General study results and limits: Age advanced and TCR beta diversity per million T cells fell, roughly linearly.

Sequenced input: blood. The chain employs TRBV6-1 and TRBJ2-3; the D is unclear. The clonotype originates from a young woman in good health. This CDR3 reads CASSEVWTDTQYF. In DNA form, the CDR3 reads TGTGCCAGCAGTGAAGTTTGGACAGATACGCAGTATTTT.